The 20 T cell receptor beta chains given below trace back to one sample, sequenced in a study of vaccination and CD4 T cells after COVID-19. Indicated treatment: roughly ten-day PBMC culture with coronavirus spike peptide pools or control peptides (ViraFEST assay). The Oncomine TCR Beta short-read assay was applied to DNA of cultured CD4+ T cells. Each CDR3 protein is one row after TCRdb ran MiXCR on the PCR reads. This sample has approximately 13,000 distinct CDR3 sequences, with around 60% found just once. Antigens of these TCRs are unknown. Material for sequencing was CD4+ T cells from blood, cultured in vitro. These receptors were collected from a human donor who had recovered from COVID-19.

The rearrangement links TRBV6-1 to TRBJ2-7, with D perhaps assigned TRBD1 or TRBD2 (5 bases each). The CDR3 has 11 amino acids. Germline CDR1 is MNHNS and CDR2 is SASEGT. Deletions cut 8 bases from V and 5 bases from J, with 10 bases between. This CDR3 reads CASGTADEQYF. The CDR3 DNA sequence: TGTGCCAGCGGGACCGCGGACGAGCAGTACTTC.

This chain uses TRBV6-4 with TRBJ2-1; 9 nucleotides line up with TRBD1. The V and J ends lost 8 bases and 6 bases, in that order; junction bases with no gene match: 11. The CDR3 covers 15 residues. Per the germline V gene, CDR1 is MRHNA and CDR2 is SNTAGT. CDR3 sequence reads: CASSSLTGQGNEQFF. The CDR3 DNA follows: TGTGCCAGCTCCTCGCTTACGGGACAGGGCAATGAGCAGTTCTTC.

The sample holds a few counts of this clonotype. The chain recombines TRBV27 with TRBJ1-1; 10 positions match TRBD1. Germline values: CDR1 MNHEY, CDR2 SMNVEV (reference sequence). The CDR3 is 18 amino acids. V lost 6 bases, J lost 1 base, and 14 bases stayed unmatched. DNA of the CDR3: TGTGCCAGCAGAATTCCGGGACAGGGGCGGGGGGAGAACACTGAAGCTTTCTTT. Protein: CASRIPGQGRGENTEAFF.

This clonotype is medium-sized (0.01 to 0.1%). The genes are TRBV10-2 and TRBJ2-7; D gene unclear. Trimming stripped 5 bases from V and 9 bases from J, with 8 bases between. The V gene's germline CDR1 is WSHSY and CDR2 SAAADI. This CDR3 comprises 10 residues. CDR3 sequence: CASSSGGQYF. The CDR3 coding sequence is TGCGCCAGCAGTTCGGGCGGGCAGTACTTC.

The chain links TRBV12-3 or TRBV12-4 to TRBJ1-1; D remains unclear. CDR3 length: 12 amino acids. Trimming pared 3 bases from V and 4 bases from J, leaving 6 bases between. The CDR3 region is CASSFVVTEAFF. Here the CDR3 DNA reads TGTGCCAGCAGTTTTGTAGTCACTGAAGCTTTCTTT.

The count of this clonotype is one. This chain joins TRBV5-4 and TRBJ2-1, with 8 bases fitting TRBD1. Germline trimming cut 0 bases from V and 0 bases from J; bases unmatched to any gene: 8. The CDR3 spans 18 residues. Looked up from germline, CDR1 is SGHNT and CDR2 is YYREEE (reference sequence). CDR3 bases: TGTGCCAGCAGCTTGGCCCTCAGGACAGGGAGCTCCTACAATGAGCAGTTCTTC. This gives the protein CASSLALRTGSSYNEQFF.

The genes are TRBV7-2 and TRBJ2-5; D is perhaps TRBD2 (6 bases). CDR1 is SGHTA, CDR2 FQGNSA, per germline. The CDR3 extends over 15 amino acids. Between the trimmed V and J ends, which lost 4 bases and 5 bases, there was a span of 17 bases. This CDR3 is CASSSGTQGWETQYF. CDR3 bases: TGTGCCAGCAGCTCCGGGACTCAGGGATGGGAGACCCAGTACTTC.

The chain carries TRBV30 and TRBJ2-7; D is possibly TRBD1 (6 bases). The CDR3 loop spans 12 amino acids. With 0 bases removed from V and 7 bases from J, the gap between germline ends came to 10 bases. Germline V gene lookup returns CDR1 GTSNPN and CDR2 SVGIG (reference sequence). The CDR3 sequence is CAWSVRGGEQYF. CDR3 nucleotide sequence: TGTGCCTGGAGTGTACGAGGGGGAGAGCAGTACTTC.

The chain joins TRBV18 to TRBJ2-1, with D possibly matching TRBD2 (5 bases). CDR3 length: 16 amino acids. Trimming cost V 4 bases and J 8 bases, with 21 bases left between them. CDR1 and CDR2 (germline): KGHSH, LQKENI. The CDR3 protein is CASSLSGLLGYYEQFF. DNA of the CDR3: TGTGCCAGCTCACTATCCGGGTTACTAGGGTATTATGAGCAGTTCTTC.

The V and J genes are TRBV28 and TRBJ2-5; D may be TRBD1 or TRBD2 (5 bases each). This CDR3 comprises 18 residues. Germline V gene sequence: CDR1 MDHEN, CDR2 SYDVKM. Between the trimmed V and J ends, which lost 6 bases and 0 bases, there was a span of 23 bases. The CDR3 sequence is CASRGRSGPVGYQETQYF. For the CDR3, the DNA is TGTGCCAGCAGGGGACGCAGCGGTCCGGTGGGGTACCAAGAGACCCAGTACTTC.

The V call is TRBV27, the J call TRBJ2-7; 9 positions match TRBD2. Germline V CDR1 and CDR2: MNHEY, SMNVEV (reference sequence). Unmatched junction bases numbered 6, after V lost 5 bases and J lost 1 base. The CDR3 is 15 residues long. Here the CDR3 reads CASSPRGLASYEQYF. In DNA form, the CDR3 reads TGTGCCAGCAGTCCCCGGGGACTAGCATCCTACGAGCAGTACTTC.

The rearrangement links TRBV24-1 to TRBJ1-2; 10 bases match TRBD1. Germline CDR1 reads KGHDR; CDR2 reads SFDVKD. CDR3 size: 16 residues. J lost 8 bases, V lost 2 bases, and 10 bases had no gene match. This chain's CDR3 is CATSDSGTGDLRGYTF. CDR3 coding DNA: TGTGCCACCAGTGATTCCGGGACAGGGGATTTGAGAGGCTACACCTTC.

The V gene is TRBV7-9, the J gene TRBJ2-4, with D possibly matching TRBD2 (6 bases). The V end lost 4 bases, the J end lost 5 bases, and 15 bases lay between the germline ends. The germline gives CDR1 SEHNR, CDR2 FQNEAQ (reference sequence). The CDR3 covers 15 residues. The CDR3 spells CASSWTLGGQNIQYF. The CDR3, as DNA: TGTGCCAGCAGCTGGACGCTTGGAGGGCAAAACATTCAGTACTTC.

This chain links TRBV6-1 with TRBJ2-7, with TRBD1 matching over 7 bases. The CDR3 has 15 amino acids. Germline values: CDR1 MNHNS, CDR2 SASEGT. V gave up 7 bases and J gave up 2 bases; unmatched junction bases: 11. The CDR3 DNA reads TGTGCCAGCAATCCCTCGGGACAGAGAACCTACGAGCAGTACTTC. Translation: CASNPSGQRTYEQYF.

This clonotype came up a few times. The chain combines TRBV20-1 with TRBJ1-5, with D unclear. The CDR3 is made up of 15 amino acids. V lost 3 bases to trimming and J lost 6 bases, with 18 bases between them. CDR1 DFQATT and CDR2 SNEGSKA come from the germline V gene (reference sequence). CDR3 DNA sequence: TGCAGTGCTAGTGATTCTGTGGGAGGAAGTCAGCCCCAGCATTTT. Translation gives CSASDSVGGSQPQHF.

Here the CDR3 DNA reads TGTGCCAGCAGTTTCCGGAGAGATGGCTACACCTTC. Translating gives CASSFRRDGYTF. The V gene is TRBV28, the J gene TRBJ1-2, with D uncertain. This CDR3 comprises 12 residues. V was clipped by 3 bases and J by 6 bases, with 8 bases between them. CDR1 and CDR2 from the germline V gene are MDHEN and SYDVKM.

The rearrangement uses TRBV4-3 and TRBJ1-1, with D maybe TRBD1 (5 bases). Trimming took off 3 bases at V and 4 bases at J, with 18 bases between the two ends. The length of the CDR3 is 16 residues. Per the germline V gene, CDR1 is LGHNA and CDR2 is YSLEER. CDR3 coding DNA: TGCGCCAGCAGCCAGGTTGGACGGGGGGGGATCACTGAAGCTTTCTTT. Its translation: CASSQVGRGGITEAFF.

In its sample, this clonotype was seen a few times. V is TRBV15 and J is TRBJ1-5; no definite D call. The CDR3 is 12 amino acids. Germline CDR1 reads LNHNV; CDR2 reads YYDKDF (reference sequence). V lost 8 bases to trimming and J lost 7 bases, with 12 bases between them. The chain's CDR3 is CATGGVEQPQHF. The DNA of the CDR3 is TGTGCCACCGGCGGGGTGGAACAGCCCCAGCATTTT.

The gene calls are TRBV25-1 and TRBJ1-5; no definite D call. The CDR3 is 13 residues long. Trimming stripped 7 bases from V and 5 bases from J, with 12 bases between. CDR1 and CDR2 (germline): MGHDK, SYGVNS. This chain's CDR3 is CASTLDTDQPQHF. CDR3 in DNA: TGTGCCAGCACCCTCGACACCGATCAGCCCCAGCATTTT. Full variable domain (missing parts from reference TRBV25-1 and TRBJ1-5): EADIYQTPRYLVIGTGKKITLECSQTMGHDKMYWYQQDPGMELHLIHYSYGVNSTEKGDLSSESTVSRIRTEHFPLTLESARPSHTSQYLCASTLDTDQPQHFGDGTRLSIL.

This chain connects TRBV24-1 to TRBJ2-1; TRBD1 matches 11 bases. The CDR3 has 17 amino acids. Germline assignment: CDR1 KGHDR and CDR2 SFDVKD. Trimming at V came to 2 bases and at J to 4 bases, leaving 6 bases not matched to a gene. CDR3 in DNA: TGTGCCACCAGTGATTGGACTGGGACAGGGGGGTACAATGAGCAGTTCTTC. The encoded protein is CATSDWTGTGGYNEQFF.